Presented here are 10 T cell receptor beta chains from one specimen sequenced in a study of cytomegalovirus exposure and HLA in healthy donors. PCR involved 60 Vbeta and 13 Jbeta primers. The protocol was immunoSEQ multiplex PCR, while the TCRdb copy is restricted to in-frame clones and leaves out a portion. Altogether roughly 190,000 clones are present, just under 75% being singletons, with the ten largest covering 2.5% to 3.5%. Sequencing was done on a sample of PBMCs. The origin of the receptors is a woman in her thirties in good health and CMV-seropositive.

The chain couples TRBV5-6 to TRBJ2-1; 11 nucleotides match TRBD2. The CDR3 contains 16 residues. Trimming at V came to 0 bases and at J to 7 bases, leaving 6 bases not matched to a gene. The germline V gene encodes CDR1 SGHDT and CDR2 YYEEEE. The CDR3 loop is CASSLVLAGAENEQFF. The CDR3 bases are TGTGCCAGCAGCTTGGTACTAGCGGGAGCGGAAAATGAGCAGTTCTTC.

The chain has TRBV28 and TRBJ2-7, with 8 bases lining up with TRBD1. The V segment lost 4 bases and the J segment 2 bases; nucleotides outside the gene matches: 4. The CDR3 extends over 14 amino acids. Germline CDR1 MDHEN, CDR2 SYDVKM. The CDR3 DNA sequence: TGTGCCAGCAGTTGGGACAGGCACCCCTACGAGCAGTACTTC. It is translated as CASSWDRHPYEQYF.

The rearrangement links TRBV7-2 to TRBJ2-2; D is possibly TRBD2 (6 bases). V lost 5 bases and J 2 bases, leaving 9 bases between the germline ends. Germline CDR1 and CDR2: SGHTA and FQGNSA. CDR3 length: 14 amino acids. The chain's CDR3 is CASSPGTNTGELFF. CDR3 nucleotide sequence: TGTGCCAGCAGCCCGGGGACTAACACCGGGGAGCTGTTTTTT.

The DNA for the CDR3 is TGTGCCAGCAGTCTCCTACAGGGGGCAGGCGAGCAGTACTTC. This sequence encodes CASSLLQGAGEQYF. V usage is TRBV27 and J usage is TRBJ2-7; 9 nucleotides line up with TRBD1. This CDR3 region has 14 residues. Germline-derived CDR1 and CDR2 are MNHEY and SMNVEV (reference sequence). V lost 5 bases and J lost 6; bases outside the gene matches: 8.

The chain carries TRBV6-1 and TRBJ2-3, with D maybe TRBD1 (6 bases). V lost 3 bases, J lost 4 bases, and 11 bases lay in between. There are 14 residues in the CDR3. The germline V gene encodes CDR1 MNHNS and CDR2 SASEGT. CDR3 nucleotides: TGTGCCAGCAGTGACCAGGGGATGGCAGATACGCAGTATTTT. Protein: CASSDQGMADTQYF.

The chain recombines TRBV7-8 with TRBJ2-3; 13 nucleotides agree with TRBD2. The CDR3 has 19 amino acids. CDR1 is SGHVS, CDR2 FQNEAQ, per germline. J was trimmed by 4 bases and V by 4 bases; bases with no gene match: 14. CDR3 residues: CASSSGTSGKGLRADTQYF. The CDR3 coding sequence is TGTGCCAGCAGCTCAGGGACTAGCGGGAAGGGTCTAAGGGCAGATACGCAGTATTTT.

The gene calls are TRBV19 and TRBJ1-1; possible D gene TRBD1, 6 bases. The germline CDR1 and CDR2 sequences are LNHDA and SQIVND (reference sequence). The CDR3 spans 17 residues. V lost 5 bases and J lost 2, with 21 bases in between. CDR3 residues: CASSGRGGRRSNTEAFF. CDR3 in DNA: TGTGCCAGTAGTGGTCGCGGGGGGCGAAGGTCAAACACTGAAGCTTTCTTT.

Comments on this clone: At one of its ends the junction is not consistent with the germline gene, which may arise from a read error. V gene TRBV4-1 combines with J gene TRBJ2-7; 8 nucleotides line up with TRBD2. Germline CDR1 MGHRA, CDR2 YSYEKL. The CDR3 covers 16 residues. CDR3 amino acids: CASSQDSGVGSYEQYF. The CDR3 bases are TGTGCCAGCAGCCAAGATAGCGGGGTCGGGTCCTACGAGCAGTACTTC.

V is TRBV11-2 and J is TRBJ2-7; TRBD2 agrees at 9 bases. The germline gives CDR1 SGHAT, CDR2 FQNNGV. The CDR3 extends over 16 amino acids. V lost 2 bases, J lost 1 base, and 6 bases stayed unmatched. In nucleotides, the CDR3 is TGTGCCAGCAGCTTACTAACTAGCGGGTGGTCCTACGAGCAGTACTTC. This sequence encodes CASSLLTSGWSYEQYF.

The CDR3 DNA is TGTGCCAGTAGTATGTGGACTAGCGGGAGCTACGAGCAGTACTTC. This gives the protein CASSMWTSGSYEQYF. This chain links TRBV19 with TRBJ2-7; 13 nucleotides align to TRBD2. There are 15 residues in the CDR3. Germline values: CDR1 LNHDA, CDR2 SQIVND (reference sequence). With V trimmed by 3 bases and J by 3 bases, 2 bases remained unmatched. Using reference TRBV19 and TRBJ2-7 for the parts outside the CDR3, the full variable domain is DGGITQSPKYLFRKEGQNVTLSCEQNLNHDAMYWYRQDPGQGLRLIYYSQIVNDFQKGDIAEGYSVSREKKESFPLTVTSAQKNPTAFYLCASSMWTSGSYEQYFGPGTRLTVT.